This T cell receptor (beta chain) emerged from a study of blood T cell repertoires in COVID-19. V gave up 5 bases and J gave up 0 bases; unmatched junction bases: 11. This CDR3 has 17 residues. From germline, CDR1 is MGHRA and CDR2 YSYEKL. Original processing notes: Reference gene primer amplification gave estimated nucleated cell counts. Sequencing was performed with immunoSEQ multiplex PCR; in TCRdb, only in-frame clones are kept and a portion is missing. V, J and clone size are those of that table, while D and trimming were read from the DNA. Among tens of thousands of clones listed, roughly 88% were seen once.

V gene TRBV4-1 combines with J gene TRBJ1-1; 8 bases are a match to TRBD1. The source is a human donor in a cohort sampled during active COVID-19. The sample comprised peripheral blood. Written as DNA, the CDR3 is TGCGCCAGCAGCACCACCGGACAGGGCATAATGAACACTGAAGCTTTCTTT. Translation gives CASSTTGQGIMNTEAFF.